This passage covers 21 T cell receptor beta chains from one sample sequenced in a study of identical twins. One entry per CDR3 protein, called by TCRdb with MiXCR from the 5' RACE reads. The sample consists of 250,000 or so distinct CDR3 sequences, roughly 12% of them appearing once. The data were also submitted as part of a second study, on yellow fever vaccine responses in identical twins.

Sequenced material: memory (CD45RO+) T cells sorted from blood. Receptors were obtained from a woman in her late teens or twenties in good health.

The chain is built from TRBV28 and TRBJ2-5; TRBD1 matches at 8 bases. Germline V gives CDR1 MDHEN, CDR2 SYDVKM. V trimming: 1 base; J trimming: 3 bases; junction bases outside the gene matches: 4. The CDR3 contains 15 residues. The DNA for the CDR3 is TGTGCCAGCAGTTTATTCGGACAGGGTGAAGAGACCCAGTACTTC. Translation: CASSLFGQGEETQYF.

The chain is built from TRBV29-1 and TRBJ2-3; D may be TRBD1 (6 bases). V shed 7 bases and J shed 1 base, with 9 bases lying between them. CDR1 and CDR2 from the germline V gene are SQVTM and ANQGSEA. The CDR3 has 12 amino acids. This chain's CDR3 is CSARTGTDTQYF. Written as DNA, the CDR3 is TGCAGCGCCCGGACAGGCACAGATACGCAGTATTTT.

This clonotype was recorded at least ten times. The chain links TRBV12-3 or TRBV12-4 to TRBJ1-3, with 9 bases identical to TRBD1. This CDR3 region has 16 residues. The V segment lost 5 bases and the J segment 3 bases; nucleotides outside the gene matches: 8. The CDR3 spells CASSRRTGAVGNTIYF. CDR3 coding DNA: TGTGCCAGCAGTAGAAGGACAGGGGCAGTTGGAAACACCATATATTTT.

The V gene is TRBV5-5, the J gene TRBJ1-1; the D gene is possibly TRBD1 (5 bases). This CDR3 comprises 14 residues. CDR1 is SGHKS, CDR2 YYEKEE, per germline (reference sequence). The V and J ends lost 6 bases and 3 bases respectively, with 15 bases between them. The DNA for the CDR3 is TGTGCCAGCAAGTATGAAAGGGGCGACACTGAAGCTTTCTTT. This encodes CASKYERGDTEAFF.

The table lists this clonotype with a few counts. The chain combines TRBV20-1 with TRBJ2-3; no definite D call. Germline CDR1 DFQATT, CDR2 SNEGSKA (reference sequence). Deletions cut 5 bases from V and 2 bases from J, with 14 bases between. The CDR3 contains 14 residues. The CDR3 bases are TGCAGTGCTGGCCGATGGAGCCTCACAGATACGCAGTATTTT. Translation: CSAGRWSLTDTQYF.

This clonotype was counted only a few times. This chain joins TRBV28 and TRBJ2-7, with a tentative D call TRBD1 (6 bases). This CDR3 region has 14 residues. From germline, CDR1 is MDHEN and CDR2 SYDVKM. V lost 6 bases to trimming and J lost 2 bases, with 14 bases between them. The CDR3 loop is CASSIDRFAYEQYF. CDR3 DNA sequence: TGTGCCAGCAGCATTGACAGGTTTGCCTACGAGCAGTACTTC.

The rearrangement uses TRBV7-6 and TRBJ1-6; D unclear. CDR3 size: 13 residues. Trimming cost V 3 bases and J 6 bases, with 6 bases left between them. The V gene's germline CDR1 is SGHVS and CDR2 FNYEAQ. This chain's CDR3 is CASSFNPNSPLHF. CDR3 bases: TGTGCCAGCAGCTTCAATCCTAATTCACCCCTCCACTTT.

This chain uses TRBV5-1 with TRBJ2-3; 11 bases fit TRBD1. The V segment lost 4 bases and the J segment 4 bases; nucleotides outside the gene matches: 8. The CDR3 has 16 residues. From germline, CDR1 is SGHRS and CDR2 YFSETQ. The CDR3 reads CASSRTDRGPADTQYF. The CDR3 DNA sequence: TGCGCCAGCAGCCGTACGGACAGGGGGCCCGCAGATACGCAGTATTTT.

V and J are TRBV20-1 and TRBJ2-7; a possible D gene is TRBD1 (5 bases). CDR1 is DFQATT, CDR2 SNEGSKA, per germline (reference sequence). Trimming shortened V by 7 bases and J by 3 bases, and 13 bases separated the two germline ends. The CDR3 covers 12 residues. The CDR3 is CSVRTSDYEQYF. In DNA, the CDR3 is TGCAGTGTGCGGACATCCGACTACGAGCAGTACTTC.

The chain uses TRBV6-1 and TRBJ2-1; D remains unclear. V lost 1 base and J 6 bases, leaving 16 bases between the germline ends. The CDR3 spans 16 residues. Germline V gives CDR1 MNHNS, CDR2 SASEGT. The CDR3, as DNA: TGTGCCAGCAGTGAAGTAGTGAGCCGAATTTTCAATGAGCAGTTCTTC. Translation gives CASSEVVSRIFNEQFF.

The rearrangement joins TRBV29-1 to TRBJ2-5; perhaps D is TRBD1 or TRBD2 (7 bases each). Looked up from germline, CDR1 is SQVTM and CDR2 is ANQGSEA. V lost 2 bases to trimming and J lost 0 bases, with 16 bases between them. This CDR3 has 16 amino acids. CDR3 sequence (DNA): TGCAGCGTTGAAAGGGGGAGGGGGCAAGACCAAGAGACCCAGTACTTC. Its translation: CSVERGRGQDQETQYF.

The V and J genes are TRBV20-1 and TRBJ2-5, with 10 bases fitting TRBD2. CDR3 length: 14 amino acids. Looked up from germline, CDR1 is DFQATT and CDR2 is SNEGSKA (reference sequence). V trimming: 5 bases; J trimming: 3 bases; junction bases outside the gene matches: 6. CDR3 loop: CSARSGTSEETQYF. CDR3 sequence (DNA): TGCAGTGCTCGATCCGGGACTAGCGAAGAGACCCAGTACTTC.

The table lists this clonotype with many counts. The chain uses TRBV29-1 and TRBJ1-6; D possibly corresponds to TRBD1 (5 bases). Germline V gene sequence: CDR1 SQVTM, CDR2 ANQGSEA. The CDR3 is made up of 14 amino acids. CDR3 DNA: TGCGGTATAGCTTGGGGGGAACCCAATTCACCCCTCCACTTT. This gives the protein CGIAWGEPNSPLHF.

This clonotype was seen ten or more times. This chain links TRBV29-1 with TRBJ2-5; tentative D call: TRBD1 (6 bases). This CDR3 comprises 13 residues. V was trimmed by 5 bases and J by 4 bases, leaving 14 bases between them. CDR1 and CDR2 (germline): SQVTM, ANQGSEA. CDR3: CSVTRQALETQYF. The CDR3 bases are TGCAGCGTTACCCGACAGGCCCTAGAGACCCAGTACTTC.

In DNA, the CDR3 is TGCGCCAGCAGCTCCCCCGAGGGTCGGGGGGGCTACAATGAGCAGTTCTTC. Its translation is CASSSPEGRGGYNEQFF. This chain uses TRBV5-1 with TRBJ2-1, with 8 bases that match TRBD2. Germline V CDR1 and CDR2: SGHRS, YFSETQ. There are 17 residues in the CDR3. Unmatched junction bases numbered 11, after V lost 3 bases and J lost 3 bases. Full variable domain (missing parts from reference TRBV5-1 and TRBJ2-1): KAGVTQTPRYLIKTRGQQVTLSCSPISGHRSVSWYQQTPGQGLQFLFEYFSETQRNKGNFPGRFSGRQFSNSRSEMNVSTLELGDSALYLCASSSPEGRGGYNEQFFGPGTRLTVL.

The rearrangement uses TRBV6-2 or TRBV6-3 and TRBJ2-3; D could derive from TRBD1 or TRBD2 (5 bases each). V shed 1 base and J shed 1 base, with 9 bases lying between them. Germline-derived CDR1 and CDR2 are MNHEY and SVGEGT. The CDR3 is 15 residues long. CDR3 sequence (DNA): TGTGCCAGCAGTTACTGGGACGGGGGCACAGATACGCAGTATTTT. Its protein product is CASSYWDGGTDTQYF.

The gene calls are TRBV5-1 and TRBJ2-2; no firm D call. Per the germline V gene, CDR1 is SGHRS and CDR2 is YFSETQ. V was clipped by 4 bases and J by 0 bases, with 13 bases between them. The length of the CDR3 is 16 residues. The CDR3 DNA sequence: TGCGCCAGCAGCCGACGACTGAACGCGAACACCGGGGAGCTGTTTTTT. Translation: CASSRRLNANTGELFF.

This clonotype appeared a few times. The rearrangement uses TRBV7-2 and TRBJ2-3; 12 nucleotides line up with TRBD2. Germline CDR1 reads SGHTA; CDR2 reads FQGNSA. CDR3 size: 16 residues. Trimming at V came to 1 base and at J to 6 bases, leaving 5 bases not matched to a gene. CDR3 DNA sequence: TGTGCCAGCAGCTTAGTCAGGACTAGCGGGGCGGATACGCAGTATTTT. The encoded protein is CASSLVRTSGADTQYF.

This clonotype was picked up a small number of times. This chain uses TRBV18 with TRBJ2-3; 8 bases align to TRBD1. V dropped 5 bases and J dropped 3; count of bases not matched to a gene: 10. This CDR3 has 16 amino acids. Germline CDR1 is KGHSH and CDR2 is LQKENI. Here the CDR3 DNA reads TGTGCCAGCTCAAGACCAGGCACAGGGGGGACAGATACGCAGTATTTT. Translating gives CASSRPGTGGTDTQYF.

The rearrangement uses TRBV6-2 or TRBV6-3 and TRBJ2-5; 9 positions match TRBD2. The CDR3 extends over 16 amino acids. V dropped 5 bases and J dropped 4; count of bases not matched to a gene: 11. From germline, CDR1 is MNHEY and CDR2 SVGEGT. The CDR3 here is CASSEGSGRGRETQYF. DNA for the CDR3: TGTGCCAGCAGTGAGGGTAGCGGGAGAGGACGAGAGACCCAGTACTTC.

This clonotype was seen ten or more times. J is TRBJ2-2 and V is TRBV4-1; D may be TRBD1 or TRBD2 (5 bases each). The CDR3 runs 16 residues. Trimming stripped 4 bases from V and 2 bases from J, with 14 bases between. Germline lookup yields CDR1 MGHRA and CDR2 YSYEKL. The CDR3 bases are TGCGCCAGCAGCCTTAACGACGGGGACAACACCGGGGAGCTGTTTTTT. Its translation: CASSLNDGDNTGELFF.